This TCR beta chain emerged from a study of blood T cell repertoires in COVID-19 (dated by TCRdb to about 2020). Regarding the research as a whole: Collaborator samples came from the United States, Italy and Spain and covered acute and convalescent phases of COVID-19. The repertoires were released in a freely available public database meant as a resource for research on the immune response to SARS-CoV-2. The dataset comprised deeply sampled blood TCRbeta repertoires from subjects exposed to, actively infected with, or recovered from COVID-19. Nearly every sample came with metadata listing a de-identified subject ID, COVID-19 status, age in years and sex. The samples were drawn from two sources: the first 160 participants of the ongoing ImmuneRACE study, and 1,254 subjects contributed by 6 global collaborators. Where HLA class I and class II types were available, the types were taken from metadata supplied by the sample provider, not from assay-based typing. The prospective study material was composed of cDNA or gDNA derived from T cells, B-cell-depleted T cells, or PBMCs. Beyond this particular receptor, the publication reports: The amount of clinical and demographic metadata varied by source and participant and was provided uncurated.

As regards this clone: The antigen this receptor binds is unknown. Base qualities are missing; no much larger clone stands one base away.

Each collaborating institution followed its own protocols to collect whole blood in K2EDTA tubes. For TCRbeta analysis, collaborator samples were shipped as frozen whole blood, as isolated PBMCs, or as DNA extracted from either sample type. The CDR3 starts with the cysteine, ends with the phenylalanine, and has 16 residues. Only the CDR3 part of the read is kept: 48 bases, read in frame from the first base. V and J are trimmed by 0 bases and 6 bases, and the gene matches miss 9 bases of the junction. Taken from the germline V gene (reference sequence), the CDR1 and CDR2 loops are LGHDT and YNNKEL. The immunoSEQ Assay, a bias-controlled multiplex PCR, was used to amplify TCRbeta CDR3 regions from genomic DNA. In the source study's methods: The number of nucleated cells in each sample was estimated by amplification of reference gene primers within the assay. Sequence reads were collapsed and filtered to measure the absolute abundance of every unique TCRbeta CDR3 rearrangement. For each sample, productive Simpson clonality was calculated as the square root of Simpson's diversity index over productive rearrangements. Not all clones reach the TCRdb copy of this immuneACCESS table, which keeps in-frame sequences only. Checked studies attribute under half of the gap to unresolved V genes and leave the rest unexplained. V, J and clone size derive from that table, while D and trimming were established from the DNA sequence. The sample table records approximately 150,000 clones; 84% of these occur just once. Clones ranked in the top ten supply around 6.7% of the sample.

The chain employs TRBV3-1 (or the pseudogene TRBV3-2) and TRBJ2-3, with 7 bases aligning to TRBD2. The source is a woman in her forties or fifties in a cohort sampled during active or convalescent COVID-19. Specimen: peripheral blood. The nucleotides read TGTGCCAGCAGCCAAGAGAGCGGGGTAAACGGGGATACGCAGTATTTT. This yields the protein CASSQESGVNGDTQYF.